The 2 T cell receptor beta chains in this list originate from one sample, sequenced in a study. The repertoire was sequenced with immunoSEQ multiplex PCR; TCRdb's copy has only in-frame clones and lacks some. The data show tens of thousands of clones, 90% to 95% seen once. Sequencing was performed on PBMCs. The origin of the receptors is a man aged 35 to 55 with rheumatoid arthritis.

The chain links TRBV29-1 to TRBJ1-1; 9 nucleotides line up with TRBD1. The CDR3 covers 15 residues. Germline loops: CDR1 SQVTM, CDR2 ANQGSEA. V gave up 1 base and J gave up 4 bases; unmatched junction bases: 7. CDR3 nucleotide sequence: TGCAGCGTTGAAGGGGGGACAGGGCGAAGCACTGAAGCTTTCTTT. It encodes CSVEGGTGRSTEAFF.

The chain uses TRBV7-3 and TRBJ1-2; D possibly corresponds to TRBD1 (6 bases). The CDR3 is 16 amino acids. The V gene lost 7 bases and the J gene lost 0 bases, with 18 bases spanning the gap. Germline V lookup: CDR1 SGHTA, CDR2 FQGTGA. Here the CDR3 reads CASTAAQGRSNYGYTF. CDR3 coding DNA: TGTGCCAGCACCGCCGCCCAGGGGAGATCTAACTATGGCTACACCTTC.